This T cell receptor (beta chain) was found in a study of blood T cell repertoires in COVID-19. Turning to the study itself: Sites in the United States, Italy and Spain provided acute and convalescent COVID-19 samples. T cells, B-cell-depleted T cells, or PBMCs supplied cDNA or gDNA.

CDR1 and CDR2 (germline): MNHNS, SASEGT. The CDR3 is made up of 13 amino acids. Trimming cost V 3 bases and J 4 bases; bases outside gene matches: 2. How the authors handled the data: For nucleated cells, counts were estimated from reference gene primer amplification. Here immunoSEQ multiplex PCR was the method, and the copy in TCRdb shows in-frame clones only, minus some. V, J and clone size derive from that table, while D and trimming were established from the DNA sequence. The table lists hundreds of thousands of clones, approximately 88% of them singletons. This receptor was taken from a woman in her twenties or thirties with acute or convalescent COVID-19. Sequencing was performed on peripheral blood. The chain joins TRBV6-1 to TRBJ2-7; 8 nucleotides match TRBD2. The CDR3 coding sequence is TGTGCCAGCAGTGAGCGGGGGGCATACGAGCAGTACTTC. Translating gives CASSERGAYEQYF.